These 3 T cell receptor beta chains originate from one sample sequenced in a study of T-cell memory formation after mild COVID-19 (dated by TCRdb to about 2021). Library construction relied on 5' RACE. TCRdb shows the sequencer as Illumina NovaSeq 6000. TCRdb reworked the public reads: Q25 trimming with fastp, MiXCR clone assembly, productive beta chains retained. Each entry merges the rows of one CDR3 protein and shows their most common DNA and genes. A total of about 360,000 distinct CDR3 sequences appear in this sample, 10% to 15% of them only once. In total, the top ten clones hold 20% to 25% of the sample. The specimen sequenced was PBMCs or a T cell subset sorted from them (not recorded which). The source is a young man who had mild COVID-19 (a few samples of this study predate the infection). The sample titles of this study are shuffled in the database, so cell type and time point are left out; the donor was told from shared clones.

The chain is built from TRBV6-1 and TRBJ1-4; 10 bases match TRBD1. In germline, CDR1 is MNHNS, CDR2 SASEGT. There are 14 residues in the CDR3. Trimming cost V 8 bases and J 8 bases; bases outside gene matches: 8. The CDR3 nucleotides read TGTGCCAGCGCCGCGGACAGGGGGGGAGAAAAACTGTTTTTT. It yields the protein CASAADRGGEKLFF.

This clonotype appeared a few times. This chain joins TRBV29-1 and TRBJ2-4; 8 nucleotides agree with TRBD1. Germline V gene data show CDR1 as SQVTM and CDR2 as ANQGSEA. CDR3 length: 15 residues. Germline trimming cut 7 bases from V and 3 bases from J; bases unmatched to any gene: 11. CDR3 in DNA: TGCAGCGCCGCAGGGGGCTTAGGGGTCAAAAACATTCAGTACTTC. Encoded protein: CSAAGGLGVKNIQYF.

This clonotype was seen ten or more times. This sequence joins TRBV7-9 and TRBJ1-4; D is undetermined. V lost 2 bases and J lost 5, with 6 bases in between. The CDR3 is made up of 13 amino acids. The V gene's germline CDR1 is SEHNR and CDR2 FQNEAQ (reference sequence). CDR3 region: CASSLWQNEKLFF. In DNA form, the CDR3 reads TGTGCCAGCAGCTTATGGCAAAATGAAAAACTGTTTTTT.